A selection of T cell receptor beta chains follows, all from one sample in a study of T cell responses to AZD1222 COVID-19 vaccine. The repertoire was sequenced with immunoSEQ multiplex PCR; TCRdb's copy has only in-frame clones and lacks some. The sample holds about 190,000 clones; approximately 91% are singletons and the top ten take over 0.85%. This specimen was peripheral blood, taken on day 0 of AZD1222 vaccination. All receptors come from an adult in good health. Each CDR3 is given with its conserved first and last residue. The D gene is left open where the match is weak.

v_gene	j_gene	d_gene	CDR3aa
TRBV3-1/TRBV3-2	TRBJ1-1	TRBD1	CASSQEGTGGRTEAFF
TRBV6-2/TRBV6-3	TRBJ1-6	NA	CASSYGMGRSYNSPLHF
TRBV27	TRBJ2-1	NA	CASSLLRFGGTYNEQFF
TRBV19	TRBJ2-7	NA	CASSMARGPYEQYF
TRBV10-3	TRBJ1-1	NA	CAISDTQAWNTEAFF
TRBV11-2	TRBJ2-3	TRBD1	CASSLPPPGQGASDTQYF
TRBV9	TRBJ2-7	NA	CASSVTTASSSYEQYF
TRBV2	TRBJ2-5	NA	CASLVRGHQETQYF
TRBV20-1	TRBJ1-1	TRBD1	CTTYRTGVAFF
TRBV5-8	TRBJ2-7	TRBD2	CASSLGSGGAYEQYF
TRBV20-1	TRBJ2-3	NA	CSARVPDTQYF
TRBV14	TRBJ2-7	TRBD1	CASSRTGELREQYF
TRBV13	TRBJ1-3	NA	CASSLVRVAGNTIYF
TRBV19	TRBJ1-5	TRBD1	CASSASTGYSNQPQHF
TRBV6-1	TRBJ1-2	NA	CASSETTVNYGYTF
TRBV6-6	TRBJ1-2	TRBD1	CASRAGGNYGYTF
TRBV10-2	TRBJ2-1	NA	CASSASSSYNEQFF
TRBV11-2	TRBJ1-4	NA	CASSLESRQAGEKLFF
TRBV3-1/TRBV3-2	TRBJ1-1	NA	CASSPLGDTEAFF
TRBV3-1/TRBV3-2	TRBJ2-7	NA	CASSQVSGGSQTYEQYF
TRBV2	TRBJ1-5	NA	CASSDWRGDQPQHF
TRBV3-1/TRBV3-2	TRBJ1-2	NA	CASSPSAGDGYTF
TRBV19	TRBJ1-5	NA	CAGRGPGGSNQPQHF
TRBV27	TRBJ1-3	NA	CASSLGAGSGNTIYF
TRBV27	TRBJ2-3	TRBD1	CASQRGPPDTQYF
TRBV7-9	TRBJ1-4	NA	CASSFNTGGSEKLFF
TRBV11-2	TRBJ2-3	TRBD2	CASSLSSGSADTQYF
TRBV19	TRBJ1-2	NA	CASSTARGESGYTF
TRBV6-5	TRBJ2-3	NA	CASRSDGTDTQYF
TRBV5-1	TRBJ2-5	NA	CATASWSGQETQYF
TRBV11-3	TRBJ2-3	NA	CASSSSIQTSTDTQYF
TRBV28	TRBJ2-7	TRBD2	CASSLAGESDEQYF
TRBV10-3	TRBJ1-4	NA	CAISESTGYGEKLFF
TRBV19	TRBJ1-5	TRBD1	CASRNIPGQGNQPQHF
TRBV2	TRBJ2-7	TRBD1	CASSQQGQGYYEQYF
TRBV6-5	TRBJ1-2	TRBD1	CASSLTGQGNYGYTF
TRBV28	TRBJ2-7	NA	CASSLSGYEQYF
TRBV10-3	TRBJ2-3	TRBD1	CAISESAGTGDTDTQYF
TRBV27	TRBJ2-5	NA	CASSSPTVQETQYF
TRBV5-1	TRBJ1-2	NA	CASSLGTIGIYGYTF
TRBV5-1	TRBJ2-1	TRBD2	CASSGPGTSGNNEQFF
TRBV9	TRBJ1-6	NA	CASSLGGGSYSPLHF
TRBV7-3	TRBJ1-5	NA	CASSLKTRGSVGYSNQPQHF
TRBV3-1/TRBV3-2	TRBJ1-6	NA	CASSQVGGNSPLHF
TRBV5-1	TRBJ2-7	NA	CASSPGTMTYEQYF
TRBV9	TRBJ1-2	NA	CASSVGPGEANYGYTF
TRBV25-1	TRBJ1-2	TRBD1	CASSEDRGRGYGYTF
TRBV4-1	TRBJ1-4	NA	CASSQDTGFNEKLFF
TRBV3-1/TRBV3-2	TRBJ2-3	TRBD2	CASSISGTSGGPSYF